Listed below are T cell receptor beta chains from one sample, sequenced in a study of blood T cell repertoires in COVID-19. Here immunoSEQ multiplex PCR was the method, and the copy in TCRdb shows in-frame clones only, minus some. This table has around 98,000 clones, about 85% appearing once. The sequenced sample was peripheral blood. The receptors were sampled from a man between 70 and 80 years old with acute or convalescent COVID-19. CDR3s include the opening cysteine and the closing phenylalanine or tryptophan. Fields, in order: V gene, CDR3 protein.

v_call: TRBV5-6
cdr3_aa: CASSWLAGSYNEQFF

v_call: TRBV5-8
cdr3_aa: CASSLRGSGEKLFF

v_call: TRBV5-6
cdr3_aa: CASSQLREQYF

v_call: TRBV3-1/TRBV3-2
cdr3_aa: CASSQSTGPYPVTEAFF

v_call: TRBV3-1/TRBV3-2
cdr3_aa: CASSQVGEGTEAFF

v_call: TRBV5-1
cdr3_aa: CASSLEDRGHETQYF

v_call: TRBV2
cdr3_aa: CASTLGTTSTDTQYF

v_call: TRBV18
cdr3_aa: CASSPSVSSGNTIYF

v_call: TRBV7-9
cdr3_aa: CASSPRTGAVTQYF

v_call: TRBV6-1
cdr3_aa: CASSEGTLYSNQPQHF

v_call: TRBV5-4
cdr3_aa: CASSLAGGYTF

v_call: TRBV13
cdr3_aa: CASSSRGGERELFF

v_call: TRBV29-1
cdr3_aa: CSVEDTFGAQYF

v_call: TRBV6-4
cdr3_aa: CASSTSRTGGEKGNQPQHF

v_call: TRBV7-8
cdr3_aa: CASSGRVLQETQYF

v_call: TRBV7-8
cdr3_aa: CASSPRPGFVSPLHF

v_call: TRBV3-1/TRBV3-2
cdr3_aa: CASSQDKRAGEEKLFF

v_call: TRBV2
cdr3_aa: CASRGLAGLGDTQYF

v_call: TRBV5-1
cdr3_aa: CASSALEGATEAFF

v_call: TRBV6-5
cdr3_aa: CASSPRQAHYGEQYF

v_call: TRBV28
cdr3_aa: CATTLPRGAGGNTIYF

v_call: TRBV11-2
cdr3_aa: CASSLGQGYYNEQFF

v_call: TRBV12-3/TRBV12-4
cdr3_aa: CASRLAGGREQFF

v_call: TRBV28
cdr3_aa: CASSLAGQGNSPLHF

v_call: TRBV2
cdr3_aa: CARTVNTEAFF

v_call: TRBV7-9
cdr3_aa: CASSSSTGGLGETQYF

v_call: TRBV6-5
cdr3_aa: CASSKGQGPGNTIYF

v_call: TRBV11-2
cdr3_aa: CASSLSGQANEKLFF

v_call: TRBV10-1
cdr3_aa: CASSESDRNSPLHF

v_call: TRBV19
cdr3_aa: CASSMGLNYGYTF

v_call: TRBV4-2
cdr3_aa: CASSHALAAGELFF

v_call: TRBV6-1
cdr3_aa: CASSERELAVTGELFF

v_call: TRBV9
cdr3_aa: CASSVAPDLYGYTF

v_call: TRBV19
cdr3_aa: CASSLGDRGTFYSNQPQHF

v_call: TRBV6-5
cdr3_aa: CASSPAHRDGYTF

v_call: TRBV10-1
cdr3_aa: CASSDRRPGDSYNEQFF

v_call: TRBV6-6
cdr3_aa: CASSYSERGGYNEQFF

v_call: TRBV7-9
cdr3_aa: CASSPQSGEFYEQYF

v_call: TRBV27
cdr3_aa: CASSKRQGLFATNEKLFF

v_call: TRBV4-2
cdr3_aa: CASSQDGTGVDEQFF

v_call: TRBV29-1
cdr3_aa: CSAHDRDYNEQFF

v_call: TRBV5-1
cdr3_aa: CASSYRQGSDEAFF

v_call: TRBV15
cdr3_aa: CATSRDDGQIYEQYF

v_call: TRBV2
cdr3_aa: CASSDRVDEQFF

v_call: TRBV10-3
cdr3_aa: CATSGTGDGYTF

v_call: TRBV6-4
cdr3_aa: CASKDRENAQYF

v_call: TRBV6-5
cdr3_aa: CASSLLGGQNSPLHF

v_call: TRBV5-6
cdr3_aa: CASSLVGAGANGYTF

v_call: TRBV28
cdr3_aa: CATNTGGDSNQPQHF

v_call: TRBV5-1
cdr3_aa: CASSLFGVRDTEAFF

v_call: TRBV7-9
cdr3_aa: CASSLAGTGAYEQYF

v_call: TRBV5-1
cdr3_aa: CASSHGTGGNEQYF

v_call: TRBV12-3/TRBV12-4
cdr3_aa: CASSLFSNQPQHF

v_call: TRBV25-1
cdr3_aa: CASRPSGGAKETQYF

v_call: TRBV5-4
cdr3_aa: CASSLGHPGQGVSPLHF